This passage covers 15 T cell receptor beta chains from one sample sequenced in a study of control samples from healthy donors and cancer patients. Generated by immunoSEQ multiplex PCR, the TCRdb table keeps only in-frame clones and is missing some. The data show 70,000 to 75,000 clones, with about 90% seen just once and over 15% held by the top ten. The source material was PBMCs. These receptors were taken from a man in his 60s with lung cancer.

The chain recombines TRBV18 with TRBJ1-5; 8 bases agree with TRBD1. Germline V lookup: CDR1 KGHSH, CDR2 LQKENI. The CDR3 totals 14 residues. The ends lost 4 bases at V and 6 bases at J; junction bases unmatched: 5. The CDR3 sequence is CASSLGQGSQPQHF. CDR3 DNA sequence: TGTGCCAGCTCACTCGGACAGGGTTCTCAGCCCCAGCATTTT.

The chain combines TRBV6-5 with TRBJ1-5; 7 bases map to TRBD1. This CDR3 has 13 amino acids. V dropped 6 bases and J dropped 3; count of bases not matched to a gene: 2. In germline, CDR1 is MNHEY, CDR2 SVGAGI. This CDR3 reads CASRTGTNQPQHF. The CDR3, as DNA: TGTGCCAGCAGGACAGGGACCAATCAGCCCCAGCATTTT.

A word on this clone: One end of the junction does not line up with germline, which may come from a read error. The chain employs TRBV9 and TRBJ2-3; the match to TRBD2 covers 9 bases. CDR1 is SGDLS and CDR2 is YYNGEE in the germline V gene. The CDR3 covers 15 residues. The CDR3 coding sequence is TGTGCCAGCAGCGCGGAGGGGACTAGCAGAGATACGCAGTATTTT. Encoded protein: CASSAEGTSRDTQYF.

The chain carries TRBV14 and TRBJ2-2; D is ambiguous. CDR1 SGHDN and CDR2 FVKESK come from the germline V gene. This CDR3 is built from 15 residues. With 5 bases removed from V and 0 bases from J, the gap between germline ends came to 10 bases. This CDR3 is CASSYTSANTGELFF. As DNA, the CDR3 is TGTGCCAGCAGCTACACCTCCGCGAACACCGGGGAGCTGTTTTTT.

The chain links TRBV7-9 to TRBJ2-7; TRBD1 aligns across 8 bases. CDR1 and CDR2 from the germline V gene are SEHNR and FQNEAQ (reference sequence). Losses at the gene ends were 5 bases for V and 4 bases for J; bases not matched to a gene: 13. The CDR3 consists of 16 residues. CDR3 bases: TGTGCCAGCAGCCCCCACCCCAACAGGGGGGAGTACGAGCAGTACTTC. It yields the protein CASSPHPNRGEYEQYF.

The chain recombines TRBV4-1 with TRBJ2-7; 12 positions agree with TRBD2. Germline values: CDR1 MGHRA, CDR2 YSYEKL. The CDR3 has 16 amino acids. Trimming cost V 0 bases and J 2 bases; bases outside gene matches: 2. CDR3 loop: CASSQDPSGGAYEQYF. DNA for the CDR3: TGCGCCAGCAGCCAAGATCCTAGCGGGGGGGCCTACGAGCAGTACTTC.

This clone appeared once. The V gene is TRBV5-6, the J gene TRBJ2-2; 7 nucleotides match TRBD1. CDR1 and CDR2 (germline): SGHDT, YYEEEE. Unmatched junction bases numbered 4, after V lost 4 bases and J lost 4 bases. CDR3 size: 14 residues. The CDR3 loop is CASSLDRATGELFF. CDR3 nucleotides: TGTGCCAGCAGCCTCGACAGGGCCACCGGGGAGCTGTTTTTT.

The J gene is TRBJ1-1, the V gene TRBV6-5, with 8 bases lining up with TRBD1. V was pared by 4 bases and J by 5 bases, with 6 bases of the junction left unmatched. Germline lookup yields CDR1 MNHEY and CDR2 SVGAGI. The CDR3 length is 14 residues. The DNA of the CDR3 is TGTGCCAGCAGTTCTAACAGGGGGGAGACTGAAGCTTTCTTT. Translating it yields CASSSNRGETEAFF.

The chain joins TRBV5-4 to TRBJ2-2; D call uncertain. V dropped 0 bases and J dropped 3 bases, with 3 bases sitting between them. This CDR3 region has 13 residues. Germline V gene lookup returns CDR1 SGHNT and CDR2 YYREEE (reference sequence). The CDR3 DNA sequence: TGTGCCAGCAGCTTGGCCTACACCGGGGAGCTGTTTTTT. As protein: CASSLAYTGELFF.

The CDR3 coding sequence is TGCGCCAGCAGCCAACCGACAGGGTATGGCTACACCTTC. It codes for CASSQPTGYGYTF. The J gene is TRBJ1-2, the V gene TRBV4-1; 7 bases line up with TRBD1. There are 13 residues in the CDR3. J lost 5 bases, V lost 2 bases, and 2 bases had no gene match. Germline V lookup: CDR1 MGHRA, CDR2 YSYEKL.

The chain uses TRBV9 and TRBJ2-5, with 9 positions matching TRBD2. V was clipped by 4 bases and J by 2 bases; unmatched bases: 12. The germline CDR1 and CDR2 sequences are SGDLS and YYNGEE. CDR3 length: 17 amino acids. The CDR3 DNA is TGTGCCAGCAGCCGATATGCTTTTAGCGGGGGTCAAGAGACCCAGTACTTC. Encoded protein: CASSRYAFSGGQETQYF.

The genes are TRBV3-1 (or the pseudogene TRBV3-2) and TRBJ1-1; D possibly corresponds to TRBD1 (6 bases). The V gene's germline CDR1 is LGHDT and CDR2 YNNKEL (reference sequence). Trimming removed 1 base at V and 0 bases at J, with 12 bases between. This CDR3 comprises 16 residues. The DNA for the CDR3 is TGTGCCAGCAGCCAAGGGGGGAGGGGGATGAACACTGAAGCTTTCTTT. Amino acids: CASSQGGRGMNTEAFF.

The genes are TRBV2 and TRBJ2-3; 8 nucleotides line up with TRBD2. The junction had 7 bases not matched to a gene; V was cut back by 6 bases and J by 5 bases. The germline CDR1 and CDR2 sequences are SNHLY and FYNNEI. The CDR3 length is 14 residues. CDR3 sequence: CASRPGGAKDTQYF. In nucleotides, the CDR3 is TGTGCCAGCAGGCCCGGGGGGGCAAAAGATACGCAGTATTTT.

CDR3 in DNA: TGTGCCAGCAGCCCAAGACTGCTAGCTAACTATGGCTACACCTTC. Protein: CASSPRLLANYGYTF. The chain carries TRBV9 and TRBJ1-2; D call uncertain. Trimming cost V 4 bases and J 0 bases, with 13 bases left between them. The CDR3 length is 15 residues. Germline lookup yields CDR1 SGDLS and CDR2 YYNGEE. Full variable domain (rest looked up from reference TRBV9 and TRBJ1-2): DSGVTQTPKHLITATGQRVTLRCSPRSGDLSVYWYQQSLDQGLQFLIQYYNGEERAKGNILERFSAQQFPDLHSELNLSSLELGDSALYFCASSPRLLANYGYTFGSGTRLTVV.

The CDR3 spells CASSLGKYNEQFF. Here the CDR3 DNA reads TGTGCCAGCAGCTTGGGAAAGTACAATGAGCAGTTCTTC. The chain links TRBV5-6 to TRBJ2-1, with unresolved D. Germline V CDR1 and CDR2: SGHDT, YYEEEE. CDR3 length equals 13 residues. The V gene lost 0 bases and the J gene lost 4 bases, with 5 bases spanning the gap.